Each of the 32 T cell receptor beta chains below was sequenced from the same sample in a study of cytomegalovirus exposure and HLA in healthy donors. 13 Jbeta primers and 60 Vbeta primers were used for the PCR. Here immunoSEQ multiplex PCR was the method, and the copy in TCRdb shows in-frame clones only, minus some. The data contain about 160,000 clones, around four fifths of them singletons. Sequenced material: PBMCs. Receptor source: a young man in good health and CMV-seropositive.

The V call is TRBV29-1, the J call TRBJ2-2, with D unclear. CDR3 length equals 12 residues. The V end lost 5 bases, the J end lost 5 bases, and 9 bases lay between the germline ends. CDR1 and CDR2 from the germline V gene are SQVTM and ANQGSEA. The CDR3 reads CSVSFVTGELFF. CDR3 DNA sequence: TGCAGCGTTAGCTTTGTGACCGGGGAGCTGTTTTTT.

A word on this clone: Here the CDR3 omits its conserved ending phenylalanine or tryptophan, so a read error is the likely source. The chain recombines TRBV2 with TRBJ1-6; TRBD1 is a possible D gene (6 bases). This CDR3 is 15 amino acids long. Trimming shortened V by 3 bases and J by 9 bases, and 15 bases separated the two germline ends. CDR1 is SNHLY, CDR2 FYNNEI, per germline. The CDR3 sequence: CASSDEAGASSPLHL. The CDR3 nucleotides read TGTGCCAGCAGTGATGAGGCAGGGGCAAGTTCACCCCTCCACCTT.

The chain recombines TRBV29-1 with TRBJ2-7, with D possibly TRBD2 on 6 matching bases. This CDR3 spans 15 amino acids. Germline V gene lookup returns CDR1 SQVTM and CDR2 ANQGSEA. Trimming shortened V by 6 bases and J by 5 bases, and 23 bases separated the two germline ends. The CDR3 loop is CSVAPGGRPRDEQYF. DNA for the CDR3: TGCAGCGTGGCACCCGGGGGACGCCCGCGAGACGAGCAGTACTTC.

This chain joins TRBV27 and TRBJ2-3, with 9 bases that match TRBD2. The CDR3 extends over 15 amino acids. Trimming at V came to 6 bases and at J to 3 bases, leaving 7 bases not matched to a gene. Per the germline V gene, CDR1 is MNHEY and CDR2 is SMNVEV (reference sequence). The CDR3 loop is CASRGSGRRTDTQYF. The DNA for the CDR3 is TGTGCCAGCAGGGGAAGCGGGAGGAGGACAGATACGCAGTATTTT.

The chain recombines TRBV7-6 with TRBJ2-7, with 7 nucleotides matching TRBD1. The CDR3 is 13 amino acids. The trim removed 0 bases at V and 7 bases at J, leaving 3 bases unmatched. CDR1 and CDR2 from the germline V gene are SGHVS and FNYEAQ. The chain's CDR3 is CASSLAQGWEQYF. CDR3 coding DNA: TGTGCCAGCAGCTTAGCACAGGGGTGGGAGCAGTACTTC.

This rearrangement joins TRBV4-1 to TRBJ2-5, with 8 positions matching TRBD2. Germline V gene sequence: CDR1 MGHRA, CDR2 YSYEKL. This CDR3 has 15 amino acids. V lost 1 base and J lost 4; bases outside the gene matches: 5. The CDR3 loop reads CASSQAREVGETQYF. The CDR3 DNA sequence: TGCGCCAGCAGCCAAGCGCGGGAGGTAGGAGAGACCCAGTACTTC.

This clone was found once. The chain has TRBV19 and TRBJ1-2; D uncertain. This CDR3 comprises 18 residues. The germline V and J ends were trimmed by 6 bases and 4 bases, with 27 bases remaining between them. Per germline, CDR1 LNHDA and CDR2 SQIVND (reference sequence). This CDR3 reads CASRRSDIYIGLGYGYTF. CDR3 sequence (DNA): TGTGCCAGTAGAAGAAGTGACATTTATATCGGACTAGGCTATGGCTACACCTTC.

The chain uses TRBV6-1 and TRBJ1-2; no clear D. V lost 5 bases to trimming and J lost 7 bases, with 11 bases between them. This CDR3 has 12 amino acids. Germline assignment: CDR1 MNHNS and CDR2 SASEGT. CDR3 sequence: CASSHRERGYTF. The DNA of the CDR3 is TGTGCCAGCAGTCACCGGGAGCGTGGCTACACCTTC.

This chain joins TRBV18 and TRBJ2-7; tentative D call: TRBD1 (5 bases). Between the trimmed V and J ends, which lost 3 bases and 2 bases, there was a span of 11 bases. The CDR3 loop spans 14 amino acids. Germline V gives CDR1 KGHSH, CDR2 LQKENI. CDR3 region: CASSPRQGPYEQYF. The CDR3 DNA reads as TGTGCCAGCTCACCGCGCCAGGGCCCCTACGAGCAGTACTTC.

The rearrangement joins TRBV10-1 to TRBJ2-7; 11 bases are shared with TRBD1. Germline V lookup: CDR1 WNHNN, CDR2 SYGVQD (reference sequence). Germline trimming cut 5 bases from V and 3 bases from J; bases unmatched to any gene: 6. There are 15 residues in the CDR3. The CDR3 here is CASSSGGTGGYEQYF. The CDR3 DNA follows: TGCGCCAGCAGTTCCGGCGGGACAGGGGGCTACGAGCAGTACTTC.

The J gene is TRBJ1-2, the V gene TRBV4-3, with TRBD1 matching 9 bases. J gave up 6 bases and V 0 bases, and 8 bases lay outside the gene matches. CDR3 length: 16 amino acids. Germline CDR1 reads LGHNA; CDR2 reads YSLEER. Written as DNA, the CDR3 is TGCGCCAGCAGCCAAGACGGGTGGGGACAGGGTAATGGCTACACCTTC. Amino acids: CASSQDGWGQGNGYTF.

This CDR3 is CASSLGGAVKETQYF. The CDR3 nucleotides are TGTGCCAGCAGCCTCGGGGGAGCGGTAAAAGAGACCCAGTACTTC. The V call is TRBV6-6, the J call TRBJ2-5, with D possibly TRBD2 on 6 matching bases. Germline loops: CDR1 MNHNY, CDR2 SVGAGI (reference sequence). V lost 6 bases, J lost 3 bases, and 17 bases lay in between. The CDR3 length is 15 residues.

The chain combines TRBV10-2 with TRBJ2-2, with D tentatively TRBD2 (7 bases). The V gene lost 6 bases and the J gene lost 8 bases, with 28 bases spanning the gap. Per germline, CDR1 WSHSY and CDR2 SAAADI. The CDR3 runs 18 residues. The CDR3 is CASSPLPPGGQGFGELFF. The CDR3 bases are TGCGCCAGCAGCCCCCTTCCCCCGGGGGGACAAGGGTTTGGGGAGCTGTTTTTT.

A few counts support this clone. The CDR3 coding sequence is TGCGCCAGCAGTCAATCTACCGGGACAGGGGGCGAGCAGTACTTC. Amino acids: CASSQSTGTGGEQYF. The J gene is TRBJ2-7, the V gene TRBV4-3; 11 bases fit TRBD1. This CDR3 comprises 15 residues. J gave up 6 bases and V 6 bases, and 10 bases lay outside the gene matches. Germline V lookup: CDR1 LGHNA, CDR2 YSLEER.

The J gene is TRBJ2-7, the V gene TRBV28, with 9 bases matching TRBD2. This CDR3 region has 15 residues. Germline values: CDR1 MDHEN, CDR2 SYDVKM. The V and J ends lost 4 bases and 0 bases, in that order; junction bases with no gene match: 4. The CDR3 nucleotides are TGTGCCAGCAGTTCTAGCGGGAATCCCTCCTACGAGCAGTACTTC. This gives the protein CASSSSGNPSYEQYF. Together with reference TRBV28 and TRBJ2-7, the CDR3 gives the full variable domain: DVKVTQSSRYLVKRTGEKVFLECVQDMDHENMFWYRQDPGLGLRLIYFSYDVKMKEKGDIPEGYSVSREKKERFSLILESASTNQTSMYLCASSSSGNPSYEQYFGPGTRLTVT.

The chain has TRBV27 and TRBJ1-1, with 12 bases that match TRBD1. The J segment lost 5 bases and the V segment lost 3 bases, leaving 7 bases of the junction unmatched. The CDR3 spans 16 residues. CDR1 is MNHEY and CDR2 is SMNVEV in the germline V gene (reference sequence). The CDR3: CASSFSGQGARTEAFF. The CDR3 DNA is TGTGCCAGCAGTTTTTCGGGACAGGGGGCGAGAACTGAAGCTTTCTTT.

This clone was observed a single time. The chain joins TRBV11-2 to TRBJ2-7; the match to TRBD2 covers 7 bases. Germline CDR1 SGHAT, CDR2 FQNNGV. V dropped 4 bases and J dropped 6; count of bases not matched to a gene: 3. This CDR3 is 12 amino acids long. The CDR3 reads CASSSLAAEQYF. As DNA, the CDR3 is TGTGCCAGCAGCTCCCTAGCGGCCGAGCAGTACTTC. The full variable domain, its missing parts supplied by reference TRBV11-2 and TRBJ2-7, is EAGVAQSPRYKIIEKRQSVAFWCNPISGHATLYWYQQILGQGPKLLIQFQNNGVVDDSQLPKDRFSAERLKGVDSTLKIQPAKLEDSAVYLCASSSLAAEQYFGPGTRLTVT.

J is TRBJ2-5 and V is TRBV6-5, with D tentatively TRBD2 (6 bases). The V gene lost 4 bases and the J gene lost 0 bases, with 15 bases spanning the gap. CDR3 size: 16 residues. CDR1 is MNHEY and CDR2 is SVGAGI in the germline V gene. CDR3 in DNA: TGTGCCAGCAGTTCCACAGTGGGGGGTCACCAAGAGACCCAGTACTTC. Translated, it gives CASSSTVGGHQETQYF.

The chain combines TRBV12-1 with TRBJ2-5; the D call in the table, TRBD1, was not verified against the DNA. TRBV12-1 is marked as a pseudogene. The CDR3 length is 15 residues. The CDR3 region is CASSARDRVIETQYF. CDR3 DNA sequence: TGTGCCAGCAGCGCCCGGGACAGGGTTATCGAGACCCAGTACTTC.

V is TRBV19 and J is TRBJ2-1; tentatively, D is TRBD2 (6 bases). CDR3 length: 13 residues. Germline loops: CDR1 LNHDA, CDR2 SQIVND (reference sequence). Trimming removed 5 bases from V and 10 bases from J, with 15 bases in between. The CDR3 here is CASSPPLAREQFF. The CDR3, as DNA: TGTGCCAGTAGTCCCCCACTAGCACGGGAGCAGTTCTTC.

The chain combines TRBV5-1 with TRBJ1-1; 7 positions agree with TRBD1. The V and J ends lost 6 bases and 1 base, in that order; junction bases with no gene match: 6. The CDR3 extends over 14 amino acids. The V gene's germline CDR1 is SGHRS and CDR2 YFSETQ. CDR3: CASTPTGTNTEAFF. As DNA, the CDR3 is TGCGCCAGCACCCCGACAGGGACGAACACTGAAGCTTTCTTT.

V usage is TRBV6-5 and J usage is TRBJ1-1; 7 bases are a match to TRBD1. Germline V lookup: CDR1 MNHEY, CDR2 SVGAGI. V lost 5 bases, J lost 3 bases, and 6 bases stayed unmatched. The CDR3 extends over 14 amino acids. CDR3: CASSVTGKYTEAFF. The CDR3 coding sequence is TGTGCCAGCAGTGTGACAGGGAAGTACACTGAAGCTTTCTTT.

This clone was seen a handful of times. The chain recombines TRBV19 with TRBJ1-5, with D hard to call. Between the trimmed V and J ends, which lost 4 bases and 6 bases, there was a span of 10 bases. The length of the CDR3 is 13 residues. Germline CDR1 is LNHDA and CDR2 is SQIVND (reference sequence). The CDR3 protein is CASSTRAGQPQHF. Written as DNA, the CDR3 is TGTGCCAGTAGTACGAGGGCGGGTCAGCCCCAGCATTTT. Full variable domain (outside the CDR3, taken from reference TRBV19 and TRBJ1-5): DGGITQSPKYLFRKEGQNVTLSCEQNLNHDAMYWYRQDPGQGLRLIYYSQIVNDFQKGDIAEGYSVSREKKESFPLTVTSAQKNPTAFYLCASSTRAGQPQHFGDGTRLSIL.

The CDR3 nucleotides read TGTGCCAGCAGCTCCTCGGGGGGGGACTGGGAGACCCAGTACTTC. Amino acid sequence: CASSSSGGDWETQYF. The chain carries TRBV7-3 and TRBJ2-5; 8 bases are shared with TRBD2. J was trimmed by 5 bases and V by 4 bases; bases with no gene match: 9. This CDR3 is built from 15 residues. Germline V gene data show CDR1 as SGHTA and CDR2 as FQGTGA.

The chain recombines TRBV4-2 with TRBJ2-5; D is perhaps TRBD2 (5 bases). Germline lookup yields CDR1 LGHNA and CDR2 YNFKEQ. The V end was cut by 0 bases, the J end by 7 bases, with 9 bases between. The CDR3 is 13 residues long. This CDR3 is CASSQDLAGTQYF. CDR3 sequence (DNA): TGTGCCAGCAGCCAAGATCTCGCGGGGACCCAGTACTTC.

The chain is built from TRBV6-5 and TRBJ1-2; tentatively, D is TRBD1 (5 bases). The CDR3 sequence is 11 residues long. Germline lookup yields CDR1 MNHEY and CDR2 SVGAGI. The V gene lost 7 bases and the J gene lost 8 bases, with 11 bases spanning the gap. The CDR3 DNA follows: TGTGCCAGCACTCAGGGTAGGGGCTACACCTTC. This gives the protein CASTQGRGYTF.

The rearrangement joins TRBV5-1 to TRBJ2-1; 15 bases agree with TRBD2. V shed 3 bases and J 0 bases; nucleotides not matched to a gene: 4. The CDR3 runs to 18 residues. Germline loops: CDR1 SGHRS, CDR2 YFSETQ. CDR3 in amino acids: CASSWGTSGGSSYNEQFF. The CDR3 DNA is TGCGCCAGCAGCTGGGGGACTAGCGGGGGGAGCTCCTACAATGAGCAGTTCTTC. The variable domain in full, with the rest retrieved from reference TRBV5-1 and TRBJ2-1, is KAGVTQTPRYLIKTRGQQVTLSCSPISGHRSVSWYQQTPGQGLQFLFEYFSETQRNKGNFPGRFSGRQFSNSRSEMNVSTLELGDSALYLCASSWGTSGGSSYNEQFFGPGTRLTVL.

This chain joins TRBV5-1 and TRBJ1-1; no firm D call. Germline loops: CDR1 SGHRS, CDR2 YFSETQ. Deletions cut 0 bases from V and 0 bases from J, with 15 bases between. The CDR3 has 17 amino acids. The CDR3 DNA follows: TGCGCCAGCAGCTTGGCCGCTGGAGGATTTCTGAACACTGAAGCTTTCTTT. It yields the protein CASSLAAGGFLNTEAFF.

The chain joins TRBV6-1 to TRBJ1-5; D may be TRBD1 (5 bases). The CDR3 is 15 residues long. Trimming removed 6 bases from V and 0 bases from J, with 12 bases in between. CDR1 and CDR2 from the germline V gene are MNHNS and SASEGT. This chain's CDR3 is CASSPPGGSNQPQHF. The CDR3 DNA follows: TGTGCCAGCAGCCCCCCGGGGGGTAGCAATCAGCCCCAGCATTTT.

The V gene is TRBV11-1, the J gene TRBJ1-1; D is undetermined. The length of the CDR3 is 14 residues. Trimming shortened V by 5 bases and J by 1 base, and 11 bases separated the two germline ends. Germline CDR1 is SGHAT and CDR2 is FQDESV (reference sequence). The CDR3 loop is CASSPLRGNTEAFF. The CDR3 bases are TGTGCCAGCAGCCCCCTCCGGGGGAACACTGAAGCTTTCTTT.

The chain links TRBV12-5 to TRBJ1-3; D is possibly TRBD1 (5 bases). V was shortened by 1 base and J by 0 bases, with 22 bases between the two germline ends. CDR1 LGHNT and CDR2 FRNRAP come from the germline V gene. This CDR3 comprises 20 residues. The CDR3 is CASGLETPGLHHPSGNTIYF. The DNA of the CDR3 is TGTGCTAGTGGTTTGGAGACCCCGGGACTCCACCATCCCTCTGGAAACACCATATATTTT.

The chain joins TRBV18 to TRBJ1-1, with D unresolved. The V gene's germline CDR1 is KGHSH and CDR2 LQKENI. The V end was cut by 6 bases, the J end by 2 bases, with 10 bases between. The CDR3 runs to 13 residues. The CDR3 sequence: CASSAGFNTEAFF. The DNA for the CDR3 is TGTGCCAGCTCGGCAGGTTTTAACACTGAAGCTTTCTTT.